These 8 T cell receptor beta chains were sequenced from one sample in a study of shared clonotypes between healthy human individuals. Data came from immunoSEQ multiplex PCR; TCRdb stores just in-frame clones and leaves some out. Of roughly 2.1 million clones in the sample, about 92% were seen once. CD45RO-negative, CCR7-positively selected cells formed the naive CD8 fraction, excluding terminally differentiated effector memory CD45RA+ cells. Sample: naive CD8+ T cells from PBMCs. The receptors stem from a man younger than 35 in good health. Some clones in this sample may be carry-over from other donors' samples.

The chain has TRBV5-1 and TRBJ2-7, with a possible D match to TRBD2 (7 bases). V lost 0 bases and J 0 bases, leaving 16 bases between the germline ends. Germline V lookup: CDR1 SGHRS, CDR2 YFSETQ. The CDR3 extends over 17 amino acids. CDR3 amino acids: CASSLAWGGPDSYEQYF. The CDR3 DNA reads TGCGCCAGCAGCTTGGCCTGGGGGGGCCCAGACTCCTACGAGCAGTACTTC.

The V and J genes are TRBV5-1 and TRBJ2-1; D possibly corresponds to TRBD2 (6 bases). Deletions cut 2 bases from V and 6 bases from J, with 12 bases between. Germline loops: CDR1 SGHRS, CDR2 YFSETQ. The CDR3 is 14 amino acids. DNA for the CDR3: TGCGCCAGCAGCTTCGGAGGGCGGGGCAATGAGCAGTTCTTC. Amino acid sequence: CASSFGGRGNEQFF. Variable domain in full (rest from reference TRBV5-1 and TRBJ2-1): KAGVTQTPRYLIKTRGQQVTLSCSPISGHRSVSWYQQTPGQGLQFLFEYFSETQRNKGNFPGRFSGRQFSNSRSEMNVSTLELGDSALYLCASSFGGRGNEQFFGPGTRLTVL.

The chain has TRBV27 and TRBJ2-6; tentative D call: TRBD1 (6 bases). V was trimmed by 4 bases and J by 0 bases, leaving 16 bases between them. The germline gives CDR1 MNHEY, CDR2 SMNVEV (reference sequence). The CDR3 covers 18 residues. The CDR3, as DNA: TGTGCCAGCAGTTCGTTGGACAGAATTAGCTCTGGGGCCAACGTCCTGACTTTC. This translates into CASSSLDRISSGANVLTF.

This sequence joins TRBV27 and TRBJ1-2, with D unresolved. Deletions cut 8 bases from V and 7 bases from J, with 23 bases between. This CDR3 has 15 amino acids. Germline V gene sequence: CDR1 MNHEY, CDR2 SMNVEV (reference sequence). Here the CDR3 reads CASGSGLDPGGGYTF. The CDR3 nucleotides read TGTGCCAGCGGAAGCGGGCTGGACCCTGGCGGTGGCTACACCTTC.

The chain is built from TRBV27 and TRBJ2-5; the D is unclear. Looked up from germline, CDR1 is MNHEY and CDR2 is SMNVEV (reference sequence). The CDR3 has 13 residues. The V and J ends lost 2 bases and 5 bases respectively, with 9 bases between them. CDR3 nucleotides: TGTGCCAGCAGTTTAGTCAGCGAGGAGACCCAGTACTTC. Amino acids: CASSLVSEETQYF.

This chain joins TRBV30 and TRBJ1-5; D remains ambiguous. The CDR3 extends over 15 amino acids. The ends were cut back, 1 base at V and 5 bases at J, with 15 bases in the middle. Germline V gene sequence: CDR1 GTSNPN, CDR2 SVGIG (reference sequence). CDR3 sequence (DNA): TGTGCCTGGAGTGCCCCGGCCCAACGATATCAGCCCCAGCATTTT. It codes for CAWSAPAQRYQPQHF. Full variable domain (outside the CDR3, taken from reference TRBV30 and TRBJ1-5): SQTIHQWPATLVQPVGSPLSLECTVEGTSNPNLYWYRQAAGRGLQLLFYSVGIGQISSEVPQNLSASRPQDRQFILSSKKLLLSDSGFYLCAWSAPAQRYQPQHFGDGTRLSIL.

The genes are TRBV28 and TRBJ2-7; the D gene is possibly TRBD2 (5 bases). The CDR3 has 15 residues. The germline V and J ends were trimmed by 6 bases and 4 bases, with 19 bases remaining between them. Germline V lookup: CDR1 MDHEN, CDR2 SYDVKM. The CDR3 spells CASSPLRGTHYEQYF. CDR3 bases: TGTGCCAGCAGCCCACTCCGGGGTACGCATTACGAGCAGTACTTC.

CDR3 sequence reads: CASTTIGGAKNEQYF. The DNA for the CDR3 is TGTGCCAGCACGACAATCGGGGGGGCTAAAAACGAGCAGTACTTC. The chain has TRBV27 and TRBJ2-7; 8 nucleotides match TRBD2. With V trimmed by 7 bases and J by 5 bases, 13 bases remained unmatched. Germline V gene data show CDR1 as MNHEY and CDR2 as SMNVEV (reference sequence). CDR3 length: 15 amino acids.